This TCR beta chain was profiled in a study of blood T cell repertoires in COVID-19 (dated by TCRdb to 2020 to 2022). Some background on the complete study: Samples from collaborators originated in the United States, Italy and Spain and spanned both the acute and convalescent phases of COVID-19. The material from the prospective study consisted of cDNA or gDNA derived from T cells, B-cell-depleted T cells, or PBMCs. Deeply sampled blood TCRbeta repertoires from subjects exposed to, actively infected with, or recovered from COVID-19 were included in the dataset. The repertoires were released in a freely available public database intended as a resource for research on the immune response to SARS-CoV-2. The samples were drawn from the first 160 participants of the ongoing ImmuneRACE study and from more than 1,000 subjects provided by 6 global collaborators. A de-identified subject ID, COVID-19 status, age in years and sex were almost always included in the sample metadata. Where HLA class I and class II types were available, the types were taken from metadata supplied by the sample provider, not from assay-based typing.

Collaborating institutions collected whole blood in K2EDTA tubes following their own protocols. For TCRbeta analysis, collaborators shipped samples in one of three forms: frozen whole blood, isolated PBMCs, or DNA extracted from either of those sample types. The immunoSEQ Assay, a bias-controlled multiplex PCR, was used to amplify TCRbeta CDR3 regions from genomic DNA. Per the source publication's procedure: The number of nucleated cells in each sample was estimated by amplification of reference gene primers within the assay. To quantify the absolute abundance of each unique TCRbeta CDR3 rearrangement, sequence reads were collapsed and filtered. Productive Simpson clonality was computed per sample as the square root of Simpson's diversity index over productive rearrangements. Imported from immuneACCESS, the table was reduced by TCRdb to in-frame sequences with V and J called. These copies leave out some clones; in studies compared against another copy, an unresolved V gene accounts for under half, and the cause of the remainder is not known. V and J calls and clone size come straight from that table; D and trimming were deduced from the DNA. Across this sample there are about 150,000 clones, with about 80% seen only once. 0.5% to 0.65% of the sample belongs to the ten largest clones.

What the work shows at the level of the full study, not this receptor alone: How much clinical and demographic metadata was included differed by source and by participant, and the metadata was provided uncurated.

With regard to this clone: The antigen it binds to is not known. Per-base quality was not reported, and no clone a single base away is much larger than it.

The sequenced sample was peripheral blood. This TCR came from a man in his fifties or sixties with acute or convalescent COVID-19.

The CDR3 has the sequence CASSPGGNRNIQYF. The DNA is TGTGCCAGCAGCCCAGGGGGCAATAGGAACATTCAGTACTTC. The rearrangement joined TRBV14 to TRBJ2-4; 8 of the junction bases match TRBD1. For CDR1 and CDR2, the germline V gene lists SGHDN and FVKESK. V is cut back by 4 bases and J by 7 bases, with 6 bases in the junction unmatched. The CDR3 runs 14 residues from the cysteine to the phenylalanine. The entry retains the CDR3 DNA only, 42 bases that are in frame from base 1. With the rest looked up from the reference TRBV14 and TRBJ2-4 genes rather than sequenced, the full variable domain is EAGVTQFPSHSVIEKGQTVTLRCDPISGHDNLYWYRRVMGKEIKFLLHFVKESKQDESGMPNNRFLAERTGGTYSTLKVQPAELEDSGVYFCASSPGGNRNIQYFGAGTRLSVL.